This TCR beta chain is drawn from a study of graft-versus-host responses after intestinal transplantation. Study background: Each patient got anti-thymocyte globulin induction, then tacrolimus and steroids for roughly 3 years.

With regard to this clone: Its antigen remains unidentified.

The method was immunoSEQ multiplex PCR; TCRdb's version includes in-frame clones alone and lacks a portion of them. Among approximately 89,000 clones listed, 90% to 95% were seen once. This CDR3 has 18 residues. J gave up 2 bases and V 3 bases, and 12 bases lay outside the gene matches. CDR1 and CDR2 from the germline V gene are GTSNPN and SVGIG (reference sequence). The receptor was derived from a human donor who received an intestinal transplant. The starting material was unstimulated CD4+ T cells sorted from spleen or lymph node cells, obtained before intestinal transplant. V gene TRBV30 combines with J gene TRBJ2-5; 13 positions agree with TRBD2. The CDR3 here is CAWSLRRTSGGTQETQYF. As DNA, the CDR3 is TGTGCCTGGAGCCTCCGACGGACTAGCGGGGGCACACAAGAGACCCAGTACTTC.